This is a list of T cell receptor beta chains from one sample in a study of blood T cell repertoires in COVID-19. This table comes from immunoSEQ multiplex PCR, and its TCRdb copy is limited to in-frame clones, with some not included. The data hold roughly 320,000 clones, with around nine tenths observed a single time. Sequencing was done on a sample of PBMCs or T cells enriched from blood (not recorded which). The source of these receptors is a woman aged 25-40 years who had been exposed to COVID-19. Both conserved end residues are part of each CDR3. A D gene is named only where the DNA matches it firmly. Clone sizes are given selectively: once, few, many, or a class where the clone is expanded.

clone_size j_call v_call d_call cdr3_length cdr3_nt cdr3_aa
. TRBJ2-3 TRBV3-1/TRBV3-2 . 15 TGTGCCAGCAGCCGTTACAGGGATCGGGCAGATACGCAGTATTTT CASSRYRDRADTQYF
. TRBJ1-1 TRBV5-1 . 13 TGCGCCAGCAGCTCGACAGGTTTCGCTGAAGCTTTCTTT CASSSTGFAEAFF
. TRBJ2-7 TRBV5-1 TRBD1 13 TGCGCCAGCAGAAGGGGGCCCAAATACGAGCAGTACTTC CASRRGPKYEQYF
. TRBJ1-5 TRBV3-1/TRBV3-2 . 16 TGTGCCAGCAGCGCTCAGGGTATAGGGACAAATCAGCCCCAGCATTTT CASSAQGIGTNQPQHF
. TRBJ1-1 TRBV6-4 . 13 TGTGCCAGCAGTGATAACAGGCACACTGAAGCTTTCTTT CASSDNRHTEAFF
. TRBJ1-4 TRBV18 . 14 TGTGCCAGCTCGACAGGTTTTTTAAATGAAAAACTGTTTTTT CASSTGFLNEKLFF
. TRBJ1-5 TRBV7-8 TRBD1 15 TGTGCCAGCAGTCCGATGACAGGGTCTGATCAGCCCCAGCATTTT CASSPMTGSDQPQHF
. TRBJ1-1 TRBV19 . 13 TGTGCCAGTAGGGGAGATGGGCCGGCCGAAGCTTTCTTT CASRGDGPAEAFF
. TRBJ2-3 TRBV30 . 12 TGTGCCTGGTCGAGGGTCTCAGATACGCAGTATTTT CAWSRVSDTQYF
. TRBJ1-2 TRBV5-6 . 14 TGTGCCAGCATCCCCGCAGGCCGTAACTATGGCTACACCTTC CASIPAGRNYGYTF
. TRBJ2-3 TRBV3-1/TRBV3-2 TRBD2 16 TGTGCCAGCAGCTCCTGGACTAGATGGGGCACAGATACGCAGTATTTT CASSSWTRWGTDTQYF
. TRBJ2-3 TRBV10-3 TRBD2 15 TGTGCCATCAGTGAAGCGGGGTTGAGCACAGATACGCAGTATTTT CAISEAGLSTDTQYF
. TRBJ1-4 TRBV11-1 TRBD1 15 TGTGCCAGCAGGCCTAACAGGGGGCCTAATGAAAAACTGTTTTTT CASRPNRGPNEKLFF
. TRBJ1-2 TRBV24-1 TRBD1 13 TGTGCCACCAGTGCTAAGACAGGGGTTGTCTACACCTTC CATSAKTGVVYTF
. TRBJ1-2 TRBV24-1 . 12 TGTGCCACCAGTGAGGCGGGCTATGGCTACACCTTC CATSEAGYGYTF
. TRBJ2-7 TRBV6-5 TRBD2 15 TGTGCCAGCAGTTACGGAGGCGGGGGTAGCTACGAGCAGTACTTC CASSYGGGGSYEQYF
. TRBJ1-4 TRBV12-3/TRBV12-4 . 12 TGTGCCAGCACCCTCCAGGGTGAAAAACTGTTTTTT CASTLQGEKLFF
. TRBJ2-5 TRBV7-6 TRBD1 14 TGTGCCAGCAGCCGGGACAGGGCACAAGAGACCCAGTACTTC CASSRDRAQETQYF
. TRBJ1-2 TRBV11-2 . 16 TGTGCCAGCAGCTTACAGGTCGGGGTCGCGGGAGATGGCTACACCTTC CASSLQVGVAGDGYTF
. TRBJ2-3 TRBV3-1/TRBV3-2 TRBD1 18 TGTGCCAGCAGCCCCAACCTCCCCGGGACAGGTGGAGTGGATACGCAGTATTTT CASSPNLPGTGGVDTQYF
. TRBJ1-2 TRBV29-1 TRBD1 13 TGCAGCGCCCAGCCGGGACAGGGTTATGGCTACACCTTC CSAQPGQGYGYTF
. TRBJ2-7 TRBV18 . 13 TGTGCCAGCTCACTGGGTTTTGAGGACGAGCAGTACTTC CASSLGFEDEQYF
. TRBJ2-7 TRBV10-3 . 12 TGTGCCATCAGTGAGCAGGGGTACGAGCAGTACTTC CAISEQGYEQYF
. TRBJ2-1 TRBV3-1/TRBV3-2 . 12 TGTGCCAGCGGGGACACCTACAATGAGCAGTTCTTC CASGDTYNEQFF
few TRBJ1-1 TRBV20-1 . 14 TGCAGTGCTAGTGACCGGGGGGGGATGACTGAAGCTTTCTTT CSASDRGGMTEAFF
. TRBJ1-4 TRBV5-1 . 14 TGCGCCAGCAGCTTGGAAGCTACTAATGAAAAACTGTTTTTT CASSLEATNEKLFF
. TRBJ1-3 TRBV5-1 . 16 TGCGCCAGCAGCTTACAGGGTCCCCTCTCTGGAAACACCATATATTTT CASSLQGPLSGNTIYF